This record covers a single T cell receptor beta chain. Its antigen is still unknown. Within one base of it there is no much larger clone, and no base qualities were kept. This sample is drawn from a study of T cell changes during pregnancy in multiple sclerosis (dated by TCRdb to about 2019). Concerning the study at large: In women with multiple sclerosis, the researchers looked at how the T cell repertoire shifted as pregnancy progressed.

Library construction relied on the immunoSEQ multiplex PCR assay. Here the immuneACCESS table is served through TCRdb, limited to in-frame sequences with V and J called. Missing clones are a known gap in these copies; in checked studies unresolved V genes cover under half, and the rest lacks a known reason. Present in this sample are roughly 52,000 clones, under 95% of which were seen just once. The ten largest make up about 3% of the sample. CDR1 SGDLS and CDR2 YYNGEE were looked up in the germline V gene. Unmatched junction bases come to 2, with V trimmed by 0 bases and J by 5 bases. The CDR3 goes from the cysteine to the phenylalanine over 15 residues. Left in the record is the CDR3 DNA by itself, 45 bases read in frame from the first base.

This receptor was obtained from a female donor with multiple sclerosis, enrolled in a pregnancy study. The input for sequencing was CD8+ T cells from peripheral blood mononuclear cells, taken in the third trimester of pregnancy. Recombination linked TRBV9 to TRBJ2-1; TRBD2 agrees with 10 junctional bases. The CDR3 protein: CASSVGTSGHNEQFF. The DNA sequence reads TGTGCCAGCAGCGTAGGGACTAGCGGACACAATGAGCAGTTCTTC. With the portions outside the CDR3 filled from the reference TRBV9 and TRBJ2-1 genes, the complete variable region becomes DSGVTQTPKHLITATGQRVTLRCSPRSGDLSVYWYQQSLDQGLQFLIQYYNGEERAKGNILERFSAQQFPDLHSELNLSSLELGDSALYFCASSVGTSGHNEQFFGPGTRLTVL.